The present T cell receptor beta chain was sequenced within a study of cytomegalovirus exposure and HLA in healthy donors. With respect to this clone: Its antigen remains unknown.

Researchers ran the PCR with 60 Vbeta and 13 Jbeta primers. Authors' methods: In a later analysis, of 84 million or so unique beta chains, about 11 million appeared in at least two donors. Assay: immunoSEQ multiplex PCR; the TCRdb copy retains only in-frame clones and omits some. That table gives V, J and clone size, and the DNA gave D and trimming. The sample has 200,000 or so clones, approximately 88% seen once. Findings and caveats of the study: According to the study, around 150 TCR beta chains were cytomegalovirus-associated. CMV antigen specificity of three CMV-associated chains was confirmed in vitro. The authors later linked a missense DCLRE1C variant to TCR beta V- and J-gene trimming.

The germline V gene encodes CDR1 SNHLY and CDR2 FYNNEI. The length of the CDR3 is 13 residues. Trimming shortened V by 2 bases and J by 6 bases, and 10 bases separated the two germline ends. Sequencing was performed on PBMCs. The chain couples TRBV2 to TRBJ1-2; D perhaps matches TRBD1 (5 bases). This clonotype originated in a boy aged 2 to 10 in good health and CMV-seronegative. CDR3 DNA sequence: TGTGCCAGCAGTGAATCAGGGCTGAATGGCTACACCTTC. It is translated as CASSESGLNGYTF. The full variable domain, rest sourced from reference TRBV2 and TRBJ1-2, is EPEVTQTPSHQVTQMGQEVILRCVPISNHLYFYWYRQILGQKVEFLVSFYNNEISEKSEIFDDQFSVERPDGSNFTLKIRSTKLEDSAMYFCASSESGLNGYTFGSGTRLTVV.